Each of the 25 T cell receptor beta chains below was sequenced from the same sample in a study of T cells in Graves' hyperthyroidism and ophthalmopathy. Amplification yielded TCR beta CDR3 regions, with RNA transcripts as the source. During a first-round RT-PCR of the TCR CDR3, the HTBI primer set was used. TCRdb re-analysed the multiplex PCR reads in MiXCR, keeping a single row per CDR3 protein. This sample has over 45,000 distinct CDR3 sequences, with approximately 50% found just once. Sequencing used peripheral blood or thyroid tissue (not recorded which). These receptors came from a woman between 50 and 59 years old with Graves' hyperthyroidism.

The J gene is TRBJ1-6, the V gene TRBV7-9, with D unresolved. The V and J ends lost 5 bases and 12 bases respectively, with 2 bases between them. Germline values: CDR1 SEHNR, CDR2 FQNEAQ (reference sequence). The CDR3 is 9 amino acids. As DNA, the CDR3 is TGTGCCAGCAGCGGACCCCTCCACTTT. Encoded protein: CASSGPLHF. Filled out from reference TRBV7-9 and TRBJ1-6, the complete variable domain reads DTGVSQNPRHKITKRGQNVTFRCDPISEHNRLYWYRQTLGQGPEFLTYFQNEAQLEKSRLLSDRFSAERPKGSFSTLEIQRTEQGDSAMYLCASSGPLHFGNGTRLTVT.

The chain links TRBV2 to TRBJ1-1; 12 nucleotides agree with TRBD1. V shed 6 bases and J 1 base; nucleotides not matched to a gene: 6. The germline V gene has CDR1 SNHLY and CDR2 FYNNEI. This CDR3 region has 16 residues. This CDR3 is CASRAGQGARNTEAFF. In DNA form, the CDR3 reads TGTGCCAGCAGAGCGGGACAGGGGGCTCGGAACACTGAAGCTTTCTTT.

The chain couples TRBV7-8 to TRBJ2-7; 12 bases align to TRBD2. Germline trimming cut 3 bases from V and 5 bases from J; bases unmatched to any gene: 8. CDR1 is SGHVS, CDR2 FQNEAQ, per germline. This CDR3 spans 16 amino acids. This chain's CDR3 is CASSLAGTSGRHEQYF. CDR3 nucleotides: TGTGCCAGCAGCTTGGCCGGGACTAGCGGGCGTCACGAGCAGTACTTC. The entire variable domain, with the rest obtained from reference TRBV7-8 and TRBJ2-7, is as follows: GAGVSQSPRYKVAKRGQDVALRCDPISGHVSLFWYQQALGQGPEFLTYFQNEAQLDKSGLPSDRFFAERPEGSVSTLKIQRTQQEDSAVYLCASSLAGTSGRHEQYFGPGTRLTVT.

This clonotype is large (0.1 to 1%) by share. The chain has TRBV5-6 and TRBJ2-5; D assignment may be TRBD1 or TRBD2 (5 bases each). The CDR3 loop spans 15 amino acids. Trimming took off 1 base at V and 5 bases at J, with 15 bases between the two ends. Germline assignment: CDR1 SGHDT and CDR2 YYEEEE. The CDR3: CASSLFNGGRETQYF. The CDR3 region has the DNA TGTGCCAGCAGCTTGTTTAATGGGGGACGGGAGACCCAGTACTTC.

This rearrangement joins TRBV20-1 to TRBJ2-7; 13 bases match TRBD2. Germline V gene lookup returns CDR1 DFQATT and CDR2 SNEGSKA (reference sequence). V dropped 4 bases and J dropped 4; count of bases not matched to a gene: 10. The CDR3 contains 16 residues. This CDR3 is CSAIAGTSGTLYEQYF. In DNA, the CDR3 is TGCAGTGCTATTGCCGGGACTAGCGGGACTCTGTACGAGCAGTACTTC.

V usage is TRBV15 and J usage is TRBJ1-1; D might be TRBD1 (6 bases). Germline assignment: CDR1 LNHNV and CDR2 YYDKDF (reference sequence). CDR3 length: 14 amino acids. The V and J ends lost 5 bases and 1 base respectively, with 11 bases between them. CDR3 DNA sequence: TGTGCCACCAGCGCACAGGGCCAGAACACTGAAGCTTTCTTT. Residues: CATSAQGQNTEAFF. The full variable domain, rest sourced from reference TRBV15 and TRBJ1-1, is DAMVIQNPRYQVTQFGKPVTLSCSQTLNHNVMYWYQQKSSQAPKLLFHYYDKDFNNEADTPDNFQSRRPNTSFCFLDIRSPGLGDTAMYLCATSAQGQNTEAFFGQGTRLTVV.

This clonotype was seen once. This chain connects TRBV19 to TRBJ2-3; 8 bases fit TRBD2. Germline values: CDR1 LNHDA, CDR2 SQIVND (reference sequence). The CDR3 runs to 19 residues. With 3 bases clipped from V and 4 bases from J, the junction kept 18 bases outside the gene matches. The CDR3 loop reads CASSIELAALHREADTQYF. CDR3 nucleotides: TGTGCCAGTAGTATTGAACTAGCGGCCCTCCACCGAGAAGCAGATACGCAGTATTTT. Supplemented by reference TRBV19 and TRBJ2-3, the full variable domain reads DGGITQSPKYLFRKEGQNVTLSCEQNLNHDAMYWYRQDPGQGLRLIYYSQIVNDFQKGDIAEGYSVSREKKESFPLTVTSAQKNPTAFYLCASSIELAALHREADTQYFGPGTRLTVL.

This clonotype was seen ten or more times. The genes are TRBV20-1 and TRBJ1-1; D unresolved. Germline V gene lookup returns CDR1 DFQATT and CDR2 SNEGSKA (reference sequence). The length of the CDR3 is 14 residues. V gave up 0 bases and J gave up 0 bases, with 8 bases separating them. The CDR3 region is CSARDPNMNTEAFF. In DNA form, the CDR3 reads TGCAGTGCTAGAGACCCGAACATGAACACTGAAGCTTTCTTT.

The chain employs TRBV7-3 and TRBJ1-1; TRBD1 agrees at 7 bases. The germline CDR1 and CDR2 sequences are SGHTA and FQGTGA. CDR3 length equals 12 residues. The V and J ends lost 5 bases and 11 bases, in that order; junction bases with no gene match: 8. This chain's CDR3 is CASSPQGVSAFF. The CDR3 region has the DNA TGTGCCAGCAGCCCCCAGGGGGTATCGGCTTTCTTT.

The chain carries TRBV7-9 and TRBJ1-2; D ambiguous. Germline values: CDR1 SEHNR, CDR2 FQNEAQ (reference sequence). The CDR3 totals 12 residues. The germline V and J ends were trimmed by 8 bases and 2 bases, with 9 bases remaining between them. In DNA, the CDR3 is TGTGCCAGCGGACCCCTAAACTATGGCTACACCTTC. Translating gives CASGPLNYGYTF.

The gene calls are TRBV7-9 and TRBJ2-6; a possible D gene is TRBD2 (6 bases). V gave up 4 bases and J gave up 4 bases, with 11 bases separating them. The CDR3 is 15 amino acids. From germline, CDR1 is SEHNR and CDR2 FQNEAQ (reference sequence). In DNA, the CDR3 is TGTGCCAGCAGCTCAACCCGGGGGGGGGCCAACGTCCTGACTTTC. Its protein product is CASSSTRGGANVLTF.

About this clonotype itself: A read error is possible here, since a much larger clone lies one base away. The chain is built from TRBV7-3 and TRBJ2-3; 8 bases agree with TRBD2. Germline loops: CDR1 SGHTA, CDR2 FQGTGA. Trimming took 1 base from V and 8 from J; bases not matched to a gene: 8. The CDR3 is 15 amino acids. The CDR3 nucleotides read TGTGCCAGCAGCTTAAATGCAGCGGGAGCGGGTACGCAGTATTTT. The encoded protein is CASSLNAAGAGTQYF.

Ten or more counts support this clonotype. V and J are TRBV19 and TRBJ2-7, with 7 bases that match TRBD1. The CDR3 length is 13 residues. Germline CDR1 and CDR2: LNHDA and SQIVND (reference sequence). V was clipped by 3 bases and J by 3 bases; unmatched bases: 2. In DNA form, the CDR3 reads TGTGCCAGTAGTATCCGGGACAGCTACGAGCAGTACTTC. It translates to CASSIRDSYEQYF.

This clonotype was picked up one time. This may come from a read error, since a much larger clone is one base off. The chain uses TRBV7-8 and TRBJ2-7, with unresolved D. The germline V gene encodes CDR1 SGHVS and CDR2 FQNEAQ. This CDR3 has 12 residues. In DNA form, the CDR3 reads TGTACCAGCAGCCAGACAATCTACGAGCAGTACTTC. As protein: CTSSQTIYEQYF.

The CDR3 DNA reads TGCAGTGCTAGTGGACTAGCGGGATCCGCAGCTACGCAGTATTTT. Translating gives CSASGLAGSAATQYF. This chain links TRBV20-1 with TRBJ2-3; TRBD2 agrees at 12 bases. The germline V gene encodes CDR1 DFQATT and CDR2 SNEGSKA (reference sequence). V trimming: 3 bases; J trimming: 8 bases; junction bases outside the gene matches: 9. There are 15 residues in the CDR3.

This chain connects TRBV20-1 to TRBJ2-7; a weak D match, TRBD1 (6 bases). V lost 3 bases and J lost 7, with 10 bases in between. Germline CDR1 and CDR2: DFQATT and SNEGSKA (reference sequence). The CDR3 is 11 amino acids. This chain's CDR3 is CSARGAREQYF. DNA of the CDR3: TGCAGTGCTAGGGGGGCGCGGGAGCAGTACTTC.

This clonotype ranks as medium-sized. The rearrangement links TRBV20-1 to TRBJ1-5; no clear D gene. This CDR3 contains 13 residues. Germline CDR1 and CDR2: DFQATT and SNEGSKA (reference sequence). V lost 3 bases to trimming and J lost 6 bases, with 12 bases between them. The CDR3 DNA reads as TGCAGTGCTAGTCGGCAGGTGGGTCAGCCCCAGCATTTT. As protein: CSASRQVGQPQHF.

This clonotype was seen at least ten times. The chain carries TRBV20-1 and TRBJ2-3; 8 nucleotides agree with TRBD2. The CDR3 length is 15 residues. From germline, CDR1 is DFQATT and CDR2 SNEGSKA (reference sequence). After removal of 6 bases from V and 3 bases from J, the junction contained 11 bases not matched to a gene. The CDR3 loop is CSAHSGTRGTDTQYF. For the CDR3, the DNA is TGCAGTGCGCATTCCGGGACTAGAGGTACAGATACGCAGTATTTT.

The chain links TRBV5-1 to TRBJ2-5; 7 nucleotides line up with TRBD1. Trimming cost V 4 bases and J 2 bases; bases outside gene matches: 5. The CDR3 extends over 14 amino acids. CDR1 and CDR2 (germline): SGHRS, YFSETQ. The CDR3 DNA reads as TGCGCCAGCAGCATTAGCAGGGGGCAAGAGACCCAGTACTTC. It specifies CASSISRGQETQYF.

V gene TRBV2 combines with J gene TRBJ2-7, with D perhaps matching TRBD1 or TRBD2 (5 bases each). Germline V gene lookup returns CDR1 SNHLY and CDR2 FYNNEI. V was clipped by 7 bases and J by 3 bases, with 16 bases between them. The CDR3 consists of 14 residues. CDR3 sequence (DNA): TGTGCCAGCAAACCGGGCCGGGGCCTCTACGAGCAGTACTTC. Encoded protein: CASKPGRGLYEQYF.

This clonotype was seen a few times. The V call is TRBV29-1, the J call TRBJ1-2; possibly TRBD1 for D (5 bases). Germline V lookup: CDR1 SQVTM, CDR2 ANQGSEA. The CDR3 runs to 14 residues. V was trimmed by 6 bases and J by 5 bases, leaving 19 bases between them. The CDR3 DNA is TGCAGCGTCATCGTAGCAGGGACTGCGTATGGCTACACCTTC. Protein product: CSVIVAGTAYGYTF. The entire variable domain, with the rest obtained from reference TRBV29-1 and TRBJ1-2, is as follows: SAVISQKPSRDICQRGTSLTIQCQVDSQVTMMFWYRQQPGQSLTLIATANQGSEATYESGFVIDKFPISRPNLTFSTLTVSNMSPEDSSIYLCSVIVAGTAYGYTFGSGTRLTVV.

This chain uses TRBV7-2 with TRBJ1-1; TRBD1 is a possible D gene (5 bases). CDR1 and CDR2 from the germline V gene are SGHTA and FQGNSA. The CDR3 covers 13 residues. The V and J ends lost 3 bases and 3 bases respectively, with 8 bases between them. The CDR3 loop reads CASSFQGHTEAFF. DNA for the CDR3: TGTGCCAGCAGCTTTCAGGGACACACTGAAGCTTTCTTT.

As for this clonotype: One end of the junction varies from germline; a read error may be responsible. The rearrangement links TRBV10-2 to TRBJ1-2; D not certain. CDR1 is WSHSY, CDR2 SAAADI, per germline. This CDR3 region has 12 residues. Written as DNA, the CDR3 is TGCGCCAGCGGGCCCGTCGGCTATAGCTACACCTTC. It is translated as CASGPVGYSYTF.

The V gene is TRBV10-3, the J gene TRBJ2-5; 7 nucleotides match TRBD2. The CDR3 length is 12 residues. CDR1 is ENHRY, CDR2 SYGVKD, per germline. V lost 4 bases and J lost 5; bases outside the gene matches: 1. This CDR3 is CAISAGGETQYF. The CDR3 nucleotides are TGTGCCATCAGTGCCGGGGGGGAGACCCAGTACTTC.

J is TRBJ1-6 and V is TRBV20-1, with D perhaps matching TRBD1 (5 bases). Trimming removed 0 bases at V and 7 bases at J, with 13 bases between. The CDR3 consists of 15 residues. CDR1 and CDR2 (germline): DFQATT, SNEGSKA (reference sequence). The DNA for the CDR3 is TGCAGTGCTAGAGATCAGGGTGGCCAGAATTCACCCCTCCACTTT. It encodes CSARDQGGQNSPLHF.